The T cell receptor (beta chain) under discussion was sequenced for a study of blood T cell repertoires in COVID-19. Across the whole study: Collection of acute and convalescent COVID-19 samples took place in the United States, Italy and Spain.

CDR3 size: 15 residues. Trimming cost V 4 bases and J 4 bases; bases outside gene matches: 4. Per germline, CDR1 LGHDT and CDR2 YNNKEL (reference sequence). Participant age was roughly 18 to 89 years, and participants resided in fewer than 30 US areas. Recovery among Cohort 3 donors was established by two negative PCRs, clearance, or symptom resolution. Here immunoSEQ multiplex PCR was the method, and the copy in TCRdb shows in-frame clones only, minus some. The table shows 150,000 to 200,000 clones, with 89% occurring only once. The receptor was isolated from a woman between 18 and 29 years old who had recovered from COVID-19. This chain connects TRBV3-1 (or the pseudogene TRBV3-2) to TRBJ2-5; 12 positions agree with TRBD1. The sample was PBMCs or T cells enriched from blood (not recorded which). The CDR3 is CASSLGTGGGETQYF. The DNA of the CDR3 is TGTGCCAGCAGCCTCGGGACAGGGGGCGGAGAGACCCAGTACTTC.